This is a list of T cell receptor beta chains from one sample in a study of CD8 T cells in Susac syndrome. TCRdb called the immunoSEQ multiplex PCR reads again in MiXCR, with one record for every CDR3 protein. In the table there are over 150,000 distinct CDR3 sequences, approximately 94% of which are singletons. The material sequenced was CD4+ T cells from PBMCs. The receptor source for this set is a human donor with multiple sclerosis. Both conserved end residues are part of each CDR3. Each record gives: V gene, clone size, J gene, D gene, CDR3 DNA, CDR3 protein. D genes are given only for firm matches. A row's size may be missing; if present it is once, few, many or a size class.

v_call: TRBV7-2
clone_size: .
j_call: TRBJ2-7
d_call: TRBD1
cdr3_nt: TGTGCCAGCAGCCTTCCCCCGGGACAGGGAGGCGACGAGCAGTACTTC
cdr3_aa: CASSLPPGQGGDEQYF

v_call: TRBV28
clone_size: .
j_call: TRBJ1-4
d_call: .
cdr3_nt: TGTGCCAGCTGGGAGGGGGGAAGTGAAAAACTGTTTTTT
cdr3_aa: CASWEGGSEKLFF

v_call: TRBV18
clone_size: .
j_call: TRBJ2-7
d_call: TRBD1
cdr3_nt: TGTGCCAGCTCACCTCGGACAGGGCTAATCTACGAGCAGTACTTC
cdr3_aa: CASSPRTGLIYEQYF

v_call: TRBV7-9
clone_size: few
j_call: TRBJ1-4
d_call: .
cdr3_nt: TGTGCCAGTGGCCCGCAGGGCACTAATGAAAAACTGTTTTTT
cdr3_aa: CASGPQGTNEKLFF

v_call: TRBV20-1
clone_size: .
j_call: TRBJ2-2
d_call: .
cdr3_nt: TGCAGTGCTAGATCGAGCGGAACTAACACCGGGGAGCTGTTTTTT
cdr3_aa: CSARSSGTNTGELFF

v_call: TRBV20-1
clone_size: .
j_call: TRBJ2-2
d_call: TRBD2
cdr3_nt: TGCAGTGCTACCACCGGGGCTAGCGGGAGGGCCGGGGAGCTGTTTTTT
cdr3_aa: CSATTGASGRAGELFF

v_call: TRBV3-1
clone_size: .
j_call: TRBJ2-1
d_call: .
cdr3_nt: TGTGCCAGCAGCCAAGATCGGACTATCTACAATGAGCAGTTCTTC
cdr3_aa: CASSQDRTIYNEQFF

v_call: TRBV20-1
clone_size: once
j_call: TRBJ2-5
d_call: .
cdr3_nt: TGCAGTGGCACCATCGGGAACCACGGGACCCAGTACTTC
cdr3_aa: CSGTIGNHGTQYF

v_call: TRBV12-3/TRBV12-4
clone_size: .
j_call: TRBJ1-1
d_call: TRBD1
cdr3_nt: TGTGCCAGCAGTTTAGCGGCCCCACTGATCACAGGGGCAGTCACTGAAGCTTTCTTT
cdr3_aa: CASSLAAPLITGAVTEAFF

v_call: TRBV6-6
clone_size: .
j_call: TRBJ1-2
d_call: .
cdr3_nt: TGTGCCAGCAGTTATAACGTCAGGGGTGGCTACACCTTC
cdr3_aa: CASSYNVRGGYTF

v_call: TRBV5-1
clone_size: .
j_call: TRBJ1-3
d_call: .
cdr3_nt: TGCGCCAGCAGCTTGGAAGGCCAGCGGGCCTCTGGAAACACCATATATTTT
cdr3_aa: CASSLEGQRASGNTIYF

v_call: TRBV3-1
clone_size: .
j_call: TRBJ1-4
d_call: .
cdr3_nt: TGTGCCAGCAGAGGGACCTTGTTTGAAAAACTGTTTTTT
cdr3_aa: CASRGTLFEKLFF